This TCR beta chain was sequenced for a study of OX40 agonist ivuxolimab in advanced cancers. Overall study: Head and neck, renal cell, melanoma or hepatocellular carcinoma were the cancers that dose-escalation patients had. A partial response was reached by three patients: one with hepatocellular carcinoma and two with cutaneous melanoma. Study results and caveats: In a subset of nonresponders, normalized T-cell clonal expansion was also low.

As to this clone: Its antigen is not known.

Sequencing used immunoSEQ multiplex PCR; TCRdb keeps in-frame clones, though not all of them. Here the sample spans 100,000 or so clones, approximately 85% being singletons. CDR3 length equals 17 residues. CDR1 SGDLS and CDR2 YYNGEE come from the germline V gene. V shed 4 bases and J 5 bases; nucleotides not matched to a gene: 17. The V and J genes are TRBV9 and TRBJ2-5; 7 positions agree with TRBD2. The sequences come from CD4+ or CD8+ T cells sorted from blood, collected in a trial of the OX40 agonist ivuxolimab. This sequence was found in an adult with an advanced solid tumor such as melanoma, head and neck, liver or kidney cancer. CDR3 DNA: TGTGCCAGCAGCCCCCGCCTGGGGGAGGGCCGTTGGGAGACCCAGTACTTC. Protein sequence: CASSPRLGEGRWETQYF.